The next 12 T cell receptor beta chains were all read from a single sample in a study of blood T cell repertoires in COVID-19. Some clones are missing from TCRdb's copy, which holds only in-frame ones; the method was immunoSEQ multiplex PCR. There are 150,000 or so clones in the sample; just over 85% occur only once, and roughly 7% lies in the top ten. Sequenced sample: peripheral blood. The receptor source for this set is a middle-aged man with active or convalescent COVID-19.

In this sample, this clone turned up a few times. J is TRBJ1-6 and V is TRBV5-6; 9 bases align to TRBD1. Germline CDR1 SGHDT, CDR2 YYEEEE. The CDR3 sequence is 18 residues long. The V and J ends lost 2 bases and 6 bases, in that order; junction bases with no gene match: 12. CDR3 region: CASSLYRGRGKFNSPLHF. For the CDR3, the DNA is TGTGCCAGCAGCTTATACAGGGGGCGCGGAAAATTTAATTCACCCCTCCACTTT.

The V call is TRBV18, the J call TRBJ2-5, with 9 bases that match TRBD1. The V gene's germline CDR1 is KGHSH and CDR2 LQKENI. Trimming at V came to 5 bases and at J to 5 bases, leaving 9 bases not matched to a gene. The CDR3 runs 15 residues. The CDR3 spells CASSSRDRAWETQYF. CDR3 in DNA: TGTGCCAGCTCAAGCCGGGACAGGGCATGGGAGACCCAGTACTTC. Combining the CDR3 with reference TRBV18 and TRBJ2-5 gives the whole variable domain NAGVMQNPRHLVRRRGQEARLRCSPMKGHSHVYWYRQLPEEGLKFMVYLQKENIIDESGMPKERFSAEFPKEGPSILRIQQVVRGDSAAYFCASSSRDRAWETQYFGPGTRLLVL.

The chain combines TRBV29-1 with TRBJ1-1; 8 nucleotides align to TRBD1. The CDR3 covers 13 residues. Trimming took 7 bases from V and 4 from J; bases not matched to a gene: 8. CDR1 is SQVTM, CDR2 ANQGSEA, per germline. In DNA, the CDR3 is TGCAGCGCCGACAGGGGACGTTCCACTGAAGCTTTCTTT. As protein: CSADRGRSTEAFF.

This clone was counted between two and nine times. The chain combines TRBV5-1 with TRBJ2-3; 11 bases fit TRBD2. Losses at the gene ends were 2 bases for V and 3 bases for J; bases not matched to a gene: 8. Germline assignment: CDR1 SGHRS and CDR2 YFSETQ. This CDR3 has 17 residues. CDR3 in amino acids: CASSLGPTSGRTDTQYF. The CDR3 nucleotides are TGCGCCAGCAGCTTAGGACCAACTAGCGGGAGAACAGATACGCAGTATTTT.

The gene calls are TRBV2 and TRBJ2-5; no clear D. This CDR3 comprises 13 residues. Germline-derived CDR1 and CDR2 are SNHLY and FYNNEI. The V gene lost 4 bases and the J gene lost 0 bases, with 6 bases spanning the gap. The CDR3 region has the DNA TGTGCCAGCAGTGCTGACTACCAAGAGACCCAGTACTTC. Protein: CASSADYQETQYF.

This chain uses TRBV7-6 with TRBJ2-5; 8 nucleotides agree with TRBD2. Germline V gene lookup returns CDR1 SGHVS and CDR2 FNYEAQ. CDR3 length: 15 residues. Unmatched junction bases numbered 13, after V lost 6 bases and J lost 7 bases. CDR3 amino acids: CASSPGSGGLGTQYF. The CDR3 bases are TGTGCCAGCAGTCCAGGAAGCGGGGGCCTGGGGACCCAGTACTTC.

The chain employs TRBV5-5 and TRBJ2-2; TRBD2 might be the D (6 bases). Germline assignment: CDR1 SGHKS and CDR2 YYEKEE (reference sequence). The CDR3 length is 12 residues. Trimming took off 5 bases at V and 6 bases at J, with 8 bases between the two ends. CDR3 DNA: TGTGCCAGCAGTAGGGAGGCCGGGGAGCTGTTTTTT. It translates to CASSREAGELFF.

The chain carries TRBV28 and TRBJ2-5, with D perhaps matching TRBD2 (5 bases). V shed 4 bases and J shed 6 bases, with 15 bases lying between them. The CDR3 covers 14 residues. Germline V CDR1 and CDR2: MDHEN, SYDVKM. The CDR3 nucleotides are TGTGCCAGCAGTTCGATCGAGGGTATCAAGACCCAGTACTTC. Its protein product is CASSSIEGIKTQYF. The complete variable domain, with remaining parts taken from reference TRBV28 and TRBJ2-5, reads DVKVTQSSRYLVKRTGEKVFLECVQDMDHENMFWYRQDPGLGLRLIYFSYDVKMKEKGDIPEGYSVSREKKERFSLILESASTNQTSMYLCASSSIEGIKTQYFGPGTRLLVL.

V gene TRBV18 combines with J gene TRBJ1-1, with a weak D call TRBD1 (6 bases). Germline V gene lookup returns CDR1 KGHSH and CDR2 LQKENI. V lost 3 bases and J lost 0, with 11 bases in between. The CDR3 covers 15 residues. CDR3 nucleotides: TGTGCCAGCTCACCCCGGACAGCCATGAACACTGAAGCTTTCTTT. This gives the protein CASSPRTAMNTEAFF.

The V and J genes are TRBV24-1 and TRBJ2-5; 8 bases match TRBD2. Germline loops: CDR1 KGHDR, CDR2 SFDVKD. Unmatched junction bases numbered 8, after V lost 4 bases and J lost 5 bases. The CDR3 consists of 15 residues. CDR3 loop: CATSDPSGSVETQYF. The CDR3 DNA reads as TGTGCCACCAGTGACCCCAGCGGGAGCGTGGAGACCCAGTACTTC.

The rearrangement uses TRBV18 and TRBJ1-3, with D tentatively TRBD1 (5 bases). The germline CDR1 and CDR2 sequences are KGHSH and LQKENI. The CDR3 contains 18 residues. V was clipped by 1 base and J by 0 bases, with 16 bases between them. In nucleotides, the CDR3 is TGTGCCAGCTCACCACTTAGTGACAGCCTCCCCTCTGGAAACACCATATATTTT. This encodes CASSPLSDSLPSGNTIYF.

The chain is built from TRBV10-3 and TRBJ1-6; perhaps TRBD1 as D (5 bases). Germline V gives CDR1 ENHRY, CDR2 SYGVKD. V was trimmed by 4 bases and J by 10 bases, leaving 14 bases between them. This CDR3 contains 14 residues. CDR3 coding DNA: TGTGCCATCAGTGGGGGGACTAGACAGTCACCCCTCCACTTT. This codes for CAISGGTRQSPLHF.